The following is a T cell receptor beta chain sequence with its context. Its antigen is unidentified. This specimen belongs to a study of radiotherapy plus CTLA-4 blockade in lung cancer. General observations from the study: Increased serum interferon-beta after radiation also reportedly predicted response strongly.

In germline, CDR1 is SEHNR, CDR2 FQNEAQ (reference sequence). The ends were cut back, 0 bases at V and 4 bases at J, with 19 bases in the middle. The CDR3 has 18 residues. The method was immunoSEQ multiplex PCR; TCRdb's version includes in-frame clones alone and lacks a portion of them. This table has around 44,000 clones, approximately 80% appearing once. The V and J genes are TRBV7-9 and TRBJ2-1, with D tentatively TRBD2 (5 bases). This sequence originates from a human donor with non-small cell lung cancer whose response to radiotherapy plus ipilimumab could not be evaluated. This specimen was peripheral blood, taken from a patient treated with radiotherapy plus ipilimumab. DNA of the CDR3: TGTGCCAGCAGCTTAGCAATCACTAAAGCGGCAGAATACAATGAGCAGTTCTTC. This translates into CASSLAITKAAEYNEQFF.